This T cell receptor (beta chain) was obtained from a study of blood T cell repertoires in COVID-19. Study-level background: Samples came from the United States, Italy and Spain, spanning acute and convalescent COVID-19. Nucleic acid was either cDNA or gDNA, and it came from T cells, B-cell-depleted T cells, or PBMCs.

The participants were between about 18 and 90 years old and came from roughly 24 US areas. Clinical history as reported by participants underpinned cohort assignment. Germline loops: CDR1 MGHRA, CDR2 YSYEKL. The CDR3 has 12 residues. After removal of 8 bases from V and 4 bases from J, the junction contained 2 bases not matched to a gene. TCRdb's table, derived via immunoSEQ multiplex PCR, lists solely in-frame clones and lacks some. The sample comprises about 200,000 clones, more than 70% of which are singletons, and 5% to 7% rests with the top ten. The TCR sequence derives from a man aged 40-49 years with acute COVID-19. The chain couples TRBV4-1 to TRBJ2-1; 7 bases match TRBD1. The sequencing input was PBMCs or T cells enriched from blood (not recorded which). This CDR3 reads CASRQGYNEQFF. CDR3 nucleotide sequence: TGCGCCAGCCGACAGGGATACAATGAGCAGTTCTTC.